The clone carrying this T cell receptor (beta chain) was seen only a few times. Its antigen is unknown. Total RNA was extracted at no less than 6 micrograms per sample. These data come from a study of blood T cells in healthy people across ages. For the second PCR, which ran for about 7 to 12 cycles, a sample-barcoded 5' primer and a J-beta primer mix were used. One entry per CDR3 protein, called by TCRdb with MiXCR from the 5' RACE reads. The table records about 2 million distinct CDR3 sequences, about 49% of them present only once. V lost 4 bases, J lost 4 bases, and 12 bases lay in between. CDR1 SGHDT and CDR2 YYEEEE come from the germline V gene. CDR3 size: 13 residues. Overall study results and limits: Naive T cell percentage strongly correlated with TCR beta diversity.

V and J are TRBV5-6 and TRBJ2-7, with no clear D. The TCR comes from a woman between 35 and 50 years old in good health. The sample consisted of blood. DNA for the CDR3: TGTGCCAGCAGCGGCCCCCCGGATTACGAGCAGTACTTC. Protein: CASSGPPDYEQYF.